This T cell receptor (beta chain) was recovered during a study of blood T cell repertoires in COVID-19. Study-wide context: Nucleic acid was either cDNA or gDNA, and it came from T cells, B-cell-depleted T cells, or PBMCs.

The germline V gene encodes CDR1 MGHRA and CDR2 YSYEKL. This CDR3 comprises 17 residues. The ends lost 2 bases at V and 2 bases at J; junction bases unmatched: 9. Profiled with immunoSEQ multiplex PCR; TCRdb holds only in-frame clones, not every one. Among approximately 260,000 clones listed, around 87% were seen once. The source of this sequence is a young man with active or convalescent COVID-19. The chain has TRBV4-1 and TRBJ2-1; TRBD2 matches 7 bases. Input material: peripheral blood. The CDR3 DNA follows: TGCGCCAGCAGCCAAACGACTAGCAGCGGTACCTACAATGAGCAGTTCTTC. Encoded protein: CASSQTTSSGTYNEQFF.